This TCR beta chain stems from a study of immune heterogeneity within non-small cell lung tumors. TCR beta CDR3 was amplified by multiplex PCR using 32 V and 13 J primers. TCRdb redid the calling of the multiplex PCR reads with MiXCR, one entry per CDR3 protein. The data show over 3,500 distinct CDR3 sequences, under 25% seen once. The authors used about 600 ng of bulk tumor genomic DNA per sample as template. Several far-apart biopsies were taken per primary tumor during surgery. These patients got curative surgery after being newly diagnosed with untreated non-small cell lung cancer. Sequencing was carried out using lung tumor tissue. The receptor source for this set is a man aged 70 or older with non-small cell lung cancer.

This clonotype qualifies as medium-sized (0.01 to 0.1%). V is TRBV20-1 and J is TRBJ1-5; unclear D gene. Between the trimmed V and J ends, which lost 4 bases and 5 bases, there was a span of 15 bases. The CDR3 spans 14 residues. Germline V lookup: CDR1 DFQATT, CDR2 SNEGSKA (reference sequence). The CDR3 loop is CSAIGLTLYQPQHF. The CDR3 nucleotides are TGCAGTGCTATTGGACTCACCTTGTATCAGCCCCAGCATTTT.